This T cell receptor beta chain was obtained from a study of T cells in narcolepsy. Background on the study: Donors had narcolepsy type 1 or type 2, or were healthy controls. Findings and limits, study-wide: In some patient and control memory CD4+ samples, autoreactive clones were absent. Reportedly, autoreactive clonotypes were serially detected in patients' blood but not controls'. Same-patient CSF and blood CD4+ T cell clonotypes included HCRT-specific and TRIB2-specific autoreactive ones.

V was shortened by 5 bases and J by 0 bases, with 8 bases between the two germline ends. Per germline, CDR1 LGHNT and CDR2 FRNRAP. The CDR3 spans 14 residues. Sequenced by immunoSEQ multiplex PCR; TCRdb stores in-frame clones only, minus some. The sample holds under 30,000 clones; 75% to 80% are singletons and the top ten take 3% to 3.5%. With regard to this clone: Its antigen is unidentified.

Specimen: CD45RA- memory CD4+ T cells from PBMCs. This TCR was recovered from a human donor with narcolepsy. This chain joins TRBV12-5 and TRBJ1-3; D perhaps matches TRBD1 (6 bases). The CDR3 spells CASGLDSSGNTIYF. CDR3 in DNA: TGTGCTAGTGGTCTGGACAGCTCTGGAAACACCATATATTTT.